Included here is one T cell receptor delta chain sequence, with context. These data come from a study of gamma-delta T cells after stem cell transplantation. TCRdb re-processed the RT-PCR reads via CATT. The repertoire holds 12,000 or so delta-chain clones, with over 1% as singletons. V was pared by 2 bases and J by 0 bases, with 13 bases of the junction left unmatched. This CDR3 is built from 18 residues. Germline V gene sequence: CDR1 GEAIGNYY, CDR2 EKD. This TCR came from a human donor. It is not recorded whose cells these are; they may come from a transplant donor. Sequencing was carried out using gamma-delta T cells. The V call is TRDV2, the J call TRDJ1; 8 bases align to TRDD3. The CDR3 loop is CACDKLGTGGSYTDKLIF. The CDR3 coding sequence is TGTGCCTGTGACAAACTTGGTACTGGGGGTTCGTACACCGATAAACTCATCTTT.